The rows below give T cell receptor beta chains drawn from one sample of a study of blood T cell repertoires in COVID-19. Clones were sequenced by immunoSEQ multiplex PCR, and TCRdb holds only the in-frame ones, with some missing. Here the sample spans over 200,000 clones, 90% to 95% being singletons. The specimen was peripheral blood. These receptors originate from a man aged 60 to 75 with COVID-19, enrolled during active disease. The CDR3 runs from the conserved cysteine through the conserved F or W. Fields, in order: D gene, J gene, clone size, V gene, CDR3 DNA, CDR3 protein. The D gene is left open where the match is weak. Only part of the rows carry a size: once, few, many, or a class if the clone is expanded.

d_call: TRBD1; j_call: TRBJ1-1; clone_size: -; v_call: TRBV6-2/TRBV6-3; cdr3_nt: TGTGCCAGCAGTTACCCCGACAGGGGGAACACTGAAGCTTTCTTT; cdr3_aa: CASSYPDRGNTEAFF
d_call: TRBD1; j_call: TRBJ1-1; clone_size: -; v_call: TRBV7-9; cdr3_nt: TGTGCCAGCAGCGCCGGACAGGGAGGCACTGAAGCTTTCTTT; cdr3_aa: CASSAGQGGTEAFF
d_call: -; j_call: TRBJ1-2; clone_size: -; v_call: TRBV5-1; cdr3_nt: TGCGCCAGCAGCTTGCTTTCAGGGAATGGCTACACCTTC; cdr3_aa: CASSLLSGNGYTF
d_call: TRBD2; j_call: TRBJ2-1; clone_size: once; v_call: TRBV27; cdr3_nt: TGTGCCAGCAGTCTCCAACGCGGGAGGCAAATGAGCTCCTACAATGAGCAGTTCTTC; cdr3_aa: CASSLQRGRQMSSYNEQFF
d_call: -; j_call: TRBJ2-5; clone_size: -; v_call: TRBV2; cdr3_nt: TGTGCCAGCAGTACCCGGACAGTCCAAGAGACCCAGTACTTC; cdr3_aa: CASSTRTVQETQYF
d_call: TRBD1; j_call: TRBJ1-5; clone_size: -; v_call: TRBV18; cdr3_nt: TGTGCCAGCTCACCGGGACAGGGAAAGAGTCAGCCCCAGCATTTT; cdr3_aa: CASSPGQGKSQPQHF
d_call: TRBD2; j_call: TRBJ2-7; clone_size: -; v_call: TRBV27; cdr3_nt: TGTGCCAGCAGTTCCACTAGCGGGGGGGCCCTCCGGGCGGCGGACGAGCAGTACTTC; cdr3_aa: CASSSTSGGALRAADEQYF
d_call: -; j_call: TRBJ2-6; clone_size: -; v_call: TRBV7-9; cdr3_nt: TGTGCCAGCAGCTTACATCGGAGCTCTGGGGCCAACGTCCTGACTTTC; cdr3_aa: CASSLHRSSGANVLTF
d_call: -; j_call: TRBJ1-1; clone_size: -; v_call: TRBV12-3/TRBV12-4; cdr3_nt: TGTGCCAGCAGTTTAGCTGAGGGATCTGAAGCTTTCTTT; cdr3_aa: CASSLAEGSEAFF
d_call: -; j_call: TRBJ1-2; clone_size: -; v_call: TRBV19; cdr3_nt: TGTGCCAGTAGTATAAGGGCCCCACAGGAGACCAGCTATGGCTACACCTTC; cdr3_aa: CASSIRAPQETSYGYTF
d_call: -; j_call: TRBJ2-7; clone_size: -; v_call: TRBV18; cdr3_nt: TGTGCCAGCTCACCACCGGGGGCAAGGGGATACGAGCAGTACTTC; cdr3_aa: CASSPPGARGYEQYF
d_call: -; j_call: TRBJ1-2; clone_size: -; v_call: TRBV18; cdr3_nt: TGTGCCAGCTCACCACCGGGGAGAGGCTACACCTTC; cdr3_aa: CASSPPGRGYTF
d_call: TRBD1; j_call: TRBJ2-2; clone_size: -; v_call: TRBV7-3; cdr3_nt: TGTGCCAGCAGCCGCTCGGGACAGCATGGCGGGGAGCTGTTTTTT; cdr3_aa: CASSRSGQHGGELFF
d_call: TRBD2; j_call: TRBJ2-2; clone_size: once; v_call: TRBV7-2; cdr3_nt: TGTGCCAGCAGCTTAGGGCCTCCTAGCGGAGCCGCGAACACCGGGGAGCTGTTTTTT; cdr3_aa: CASSLGPPSGAANTGELFF
d_call: TRBD1; j_call: TRBJ1-6; clone_size: few; v_call: TRBV5-1; cdr3_nt: TGCGCCAGCAGCTCGGGACAGAATAATTCACCCCTCCACTTT; cdr3_aa: CASSSGQNNSPLHF
d_call: -; j_call: TRBJ1-2; clone_size: -; v_call: TRBV5-6; cdr3_nt: TGTGCCAGCAGCCTTTCCTGGGGCTCTGGCTACACCTTC; cdr3_aa: CASSLSWGSGYTF
d_call: TRBD1; j_call: TRBJ1-2; clone_size: -; v_call: TRBV28; cdr3_nt: TGTGCCAGCAGTTCCCCTGGACAGGCGGCTAGCTATGGCTACACCTTC; cdr3_aa: CASSSPGQAASYGYTF
d_call: -; j_call: TRBJ2-2; clone_size: -; v_call: TRBV3-1/TRBV3-2; cdr3_nt: TGTGCCAGCAGCCAAGATCGGGCCGGGGAGCTGTTTTTT; cdr3_aa: CASSQDRAGELFF
d_call: -; j_call: TRBJ2-2; clone_size: -; v_call: TRBV4-1; cdr3_nt: TGCGCTTCAGCGGGTGGCGGGGAGCTGTTTTTT; cdr3_aa: CASAGGGELFF
d_call: TRBD1; j_call: TRBJ1-2; clone_size: -; v_call: TRBV28; cdr3_nt: TGTGCCAGCAGTCGGGGACAGGGGTCCTATGGCTACACCTTC; cdr3_aa: CASSRGQGSYGYTF
d_call: TRBD1; j_call: TRBJ2-7; clone_size: few; v_call: TRBV27; cdr3_nt: TGTGCCAGCAGGAACCCGGGACAGACCCACGAGCAGTACTTC; cdr3_aa: CASRNPGQTHEQYF
d_call: TRBD1; j_call: TRBJ2-7; clone_size: -; v_call: TRBV27; cdr3_nt: TGTGCCAGCGCCAGGGGGTACGAGCAGTACTTC; cdr3_aa: CASARGYEQYF
d_call: TRBD2; j_call: TRBJ2-5; clone_size: -; v_call: TRBV5-8; cdr3_nt: TGTGCCAGCAGCTTGGGAAATAGCGGGGTACCCCAGTACTTC; cdr3_aa: CASSLGNSGVPQYF
d_call: TRBD2; j_call: TRBJ2-3; clone_size: once; v_call: TRBV9; cdr3_nt: TGTGCCAGCAGCCGCAGGGGACTAGCGGGAGAGAGCACAGATACGCAGTATTTT; cdr3_aa: CASSRRGLAGESTDTQYF
d_call: TRBD1; j_call: TRBJ1-2; clone_size: -; v_call: TRBV3-1/TRBV3-2; cdr3_nt: TGTGCCAGCAGCCAAATTGCAGGGGGGTATGGCTACACCTTC; cdr3_aa: CASSQIAGGYGYTF
d_call: TRBD1; j_call: TRBJ2-5; clone_size: -; v_call: TRBV18; cdr3_nt: TGTGCCAGCTCACCATTTCAAGGACAGGGAGGAGAGACCCAGTACTTC; cdr3_aa: CASSPFQGQGGETQYF
d_call: TRBD2; j_call: TRBJ2-3; clone_size: -; v_call: TRBV29-1; cdr3_nt: TGCAGCGTTGGCCCGACTAGCGGGGGCGACGATACGCAGTATTTT; cdr3_aa: CSVGPTSGGDDTQYF
d_call: TRBD1; j_call: TRBJ1-2; clone_size: -; v_call: TRBV9; cdr3_nt: TGTGCCAGCAGCGTAGGACAGGGCGACTATGGCTACACCTTC; cdr3_aa: CASSVGQGDYGYTF
d_call: -; j_call: TRBJ1-5; clone_size: -; v_call: TRBV13; cdr3_nt: TGTGCCAGCAGCTTAGGGGCAGGGGATTTAGCCCAGCATTTT; cdr3_aa: CASSLGAGDLAQHF
d_call: -; j_call: TRBJ2-1; clone_size: -; v_call: TRBV5-1; cdr3_nt: TGCGCCAGCGATGGGGGCAGCAGCTACAATGAGCAGTTCTTC; cdr3_aa: CASDGGSSYNEQFF
d_call: -; j_call: TRBJ2-7; clone_size: -; v_call: TRBV18; cdr3_nt: TGTGCCAGCTCACCGGGTAGCGGCTCCTACGAGCAGTACTTC; cdr3_aa: CASSPGSGSYEQYF
d_call: -; j_call: TRBJ2-2; clone_size: -; v_call: TRBV5-5; cdr3_nt: TGTGCCAGCAGCTTGGGTGTTTCCGGGGGCACCGGGGAGCTGTTTTTT; cdr3_aa: CASSLGVSGGTGELFF
d_call: TRBD2; j_call: TRBJ2-2; clone_size: -; v_call: TRBV5-1; cdr3_nt: TGCGCCAGCAGCTTGGCGGGGGGGTACACCGGGGAGCTGTTTTTT; cdr3_aa: CASSLAGGYTGELFF
d_call: -; j_call: TRBJ1-6; clone_size: -; v_call: TRBV11-2; cdr3_nt: TGTGCCAGCAGCTTAGAACAGGGCGGTTCACCCCTCCACTTT; cdr3_aa: CASSLEQGGSPLHF
d_call: TRBD1; j_call: TRBJ1-3; clone_size: -; v_call: TRBV4-3; cdr3_nt: TGCGCCAGCAGCCAAGATTGGAGGGGGCCTGGAAACACCATATATTTT; cdr3_aa: CASSQDWRGPGNTIYF